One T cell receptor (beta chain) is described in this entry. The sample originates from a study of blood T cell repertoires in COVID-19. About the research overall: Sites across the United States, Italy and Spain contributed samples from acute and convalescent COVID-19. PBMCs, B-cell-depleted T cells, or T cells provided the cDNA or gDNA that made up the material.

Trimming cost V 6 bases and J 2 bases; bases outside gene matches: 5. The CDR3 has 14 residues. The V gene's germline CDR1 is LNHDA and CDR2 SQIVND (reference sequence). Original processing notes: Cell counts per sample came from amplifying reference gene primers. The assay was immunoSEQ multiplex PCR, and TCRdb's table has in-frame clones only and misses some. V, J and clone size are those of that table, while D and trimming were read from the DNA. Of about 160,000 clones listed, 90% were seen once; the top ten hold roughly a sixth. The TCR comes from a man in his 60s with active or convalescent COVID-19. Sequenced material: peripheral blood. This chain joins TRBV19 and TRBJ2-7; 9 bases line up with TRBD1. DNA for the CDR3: TGTGCCAGTAGCTTAACAGGGGGCCCCTACGAGCAGTACTTC. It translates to CASSLTGGPYEQYF.